Presented here are 5 T cell receptor beta chains from one specimen sequenced in a study of shared clonotypes between healthy human individuals. Sequencing was performed with immunoSEQ multiplex PCR; in TCRdb, only in-frame clones are kept and a portion is missing. The profile shows approximately 1,000,000 clones, about 84% of them singletons. Sequencing was performed on memory CD4+ T cells from PBMCs. The subset here: CD45RA-negative fraction. The receptors were sampled from a man aged 18 to 35 in good health. Some clones in this sample may be carry-over from other donors' samples.

The chain employs TRBV6-5 and TRBJ2-7, with D possibly matching TRBD2 (5 bases). The germline CDR1 and CDR2 sequences are MNHEY and SVGAGI. V lost 0 bases, J lost 6 bases, and 18 bases lay in between. This CDR3 has 16 amino acids. CDR3 DNA sequence: TGTGCCAGCAGTTACTCGATATATCGGGGAAGTTTCGAGCAGTACTTC. Translation: CASSYSIYRGSFEQYF.

This sequence joins TRBV29-1 and TRBJ2-7; possibly TRBD1 for D (5 bases). Trimming shortened V by 7 bases and J by 0 bases, and 10 bases separated the two germline ends. CDR3 length: 12 amino acids. CDR1 SQVTM and CDR2 ANQGSEA come from the germline V gene. The CDR3 nucleotides read TGCAGCGCGACAGCCAGCTCCTACGAGCAGTACTTC. Encoded protein: CSATASSYEQYF.

This chain connects TRBV19 to TRBJ1-3; D unresolved. This CDR3 has 14 amino acids. V shed 3 bases and J shed 0 bases, with 6 bases lying between them. The germline gives CDR1 LNHDA, CDR2 SQIVND (reference sequence). CDR3 loop: CASSMWDSGNTIYF. The CDR3 DNA follows: TGTGCCAGTAGTATGTGGGACTCTGGAAACACCATATATTTT.

This chain links TRBV11-3 with TRBJ2-7; 8 nucleotides match TRBD2. Germline V gene data show CDR1 as SGHNT and CDR2 as YENEEA. Trimming took 7 bases from V and 0 from J; bases not matched to a gene: 5. There are 14 residues in the CDR3. In nucleotides, the CDR3 is TGTGCCAGCAAAGCGCGGGGGGACTCCTACGAGCAGTACTTC. Translating gives CASKARGDSYEQYF.

The chain joins TRBV27 to TRBJ1-1; D uncertain. The V gene lost 7 bases and the J gene lost 1 base, with 16 bases spanning the gap. Germline CDR1 MNHEY, CDR2 SMNVEV (reference sequence). The CDR3 is 15 amino acids. The CDR3 nucleotides are TGTGCCAGCACCCGATTTTGGGAGTCGAACACTGAAGCTTTCTTT. This encodes CASTRFWESNTEAFF.